This TCR beta chain was sequenced in a study of T cell responses to AZD1222 COVID-19 vaccine. General study findings and limits: The study identified only 6 or 7 AZD1222 recipients as seropositive at baseline. Females made up more of the donors, who were largely white British, and clonal diversity may have come out too low. Targeting of unmutated variant regions was reportedly seen in nearly half of spike-specific TCRs.

The protocol was immunoSEQ multiplex PCR, while the TCRdb copy is restricted to in-frame clones and leaves out a portion. The repertoire holds roughly 100,000 clones, 88% seen once, with 2% to 3% in the top ten. Germline values: CDR1 SQVTM, CDR2 ANQGSEA. Trimming stripped 4 bases from V and 6 bases from J, with 9 bases between. The CDR3 runs to 11 residues. Points on this clone: The antigen remains unidentified.

V gene TRBV29-1 combines with J gene TRBJ1-2; D is undetermined. The sequence was collected from an adult in good health. The source was peripheral blood, collected on day 0 of AZD1222 vaccination. As DNA, the CDR3 is TGCAGCGTTGCGGCAGGTGATGGCTACACCTTC. Protein: CSVAAGDGYTF. The full variable domain, in which reference TRBV29-1 and TRBJ1-2 provide the parts outside the CDR3, is SAVISQKPSRDICQRGTSLTIQCQVDSQVTMMFWYRQQPGQSLTLIATANQGSEATYESGFVIDKFPISRPNLTFSTLTVSNMSPEDSSIYLCSVAAGDGYTFGSGTRLTVV.